This entry features one T cell receptor beta chain sequence. Its specificity is not known. The data stem from a study of T cell repertoires in cytomegalovirus infection. Study-level information: Public TCR beta signatures marked donors with CMV infection and the matching HLA.

Germline V gene sequence: CDR1 MDHEN, CDR2 SYDVKM. CDR3 length: 15 residues. Trimming stripped 7 bases from V and 0 bases from J, with 12 bases between. A single record per CDR3 protein comes from TCRdb applying MiXCR to the reads. The data show over 90,000 distinct CDR3 sequences, approximately 15% seen once. Whole-study findings and limits: Across the ex vivo response, the dominant clonotypes were HLA-C-restricted CMV-specific TCR beta clonotypes. Accumulated public TCR beta family frequency recognized individuals carrying CMV together with the relevant HLA.

Sequenced material: PBMCs. This receptor was taken from a human donor in good health (CMV status not recorded). Some clones in this sample may be carry-over from other donors' samples. This chain uses TRBV28 with TRBJ1-4; D may be TRBD1 (6 bases). The CDR3, as DNA: TGTGCCAGCAACACAGGGCCGACAACTAATGAAAAACTGTTTTTT. Residues: CASNTGPTTNEKLFF. The full variable domain, with the rest looked up from reference TRBV28 and TRBJ1-4, is DVKVTQSSRYLVKRTGEKVFLECVQDMDHENMFWYRQDPGLGLRLIYFSYDVKMKEKGDIPEGYSVSREKKERFSLILESASTNQTSMYLCASNTGPTTNEKLFFGSGTQLSVL.